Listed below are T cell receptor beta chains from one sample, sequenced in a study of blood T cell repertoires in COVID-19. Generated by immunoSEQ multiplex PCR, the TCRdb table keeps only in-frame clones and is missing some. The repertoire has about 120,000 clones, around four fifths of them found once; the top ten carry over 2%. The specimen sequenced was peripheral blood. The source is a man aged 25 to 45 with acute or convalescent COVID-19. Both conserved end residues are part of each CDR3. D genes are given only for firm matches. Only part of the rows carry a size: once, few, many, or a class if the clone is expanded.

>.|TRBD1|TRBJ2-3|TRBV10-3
TGTGCCATCAGTGAACACACAGGGGACAGCACAGATACGCAGTATTTT
CAISEHTGDSTDTQYF
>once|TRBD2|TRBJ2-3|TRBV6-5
TGTGCCAGCGCCCGTACTAGCGTTAAAGATACGCAGTATTTT
CASARTSVKDTQYF
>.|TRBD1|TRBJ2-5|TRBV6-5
TGTGCCAGCAGATCCGGGACAGGGGAGGAGACCCAGTACTTC
CASRSGTGEETQYF
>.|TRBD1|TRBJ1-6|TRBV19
TGTGCCAGTAGTAGCCCGGCGCAGGGGGTTGCACCCCTCCACTTT
CASSSPAQGVAPLHF
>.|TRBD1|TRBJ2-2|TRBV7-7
TGTGCTAGCAGCCCCGCAACAGGGGGGATTGGCGGGGAGCTGTTTTTT
CASSPATGGIGGELFF
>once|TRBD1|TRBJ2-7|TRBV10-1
TGCGCCAGCAGTGAGAACAGGGGCCCCTCCTACGAGCAGTACTTC
CASSENRGPSYEQYF
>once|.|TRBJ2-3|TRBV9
TGTGCCAGCAGCCTAACAGGGAGACTGTTAGGAGATACGCAGTATTTT
CASSLTGRLLGDTQYF
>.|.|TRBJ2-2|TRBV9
TGTGCCAGCAGCGACTCACTAGCCGGTCGTCCCGGGGAGCTGTTTTTT
CASSDSLAGRPGELFF
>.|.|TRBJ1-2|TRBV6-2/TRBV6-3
TGTGCCAGCAGCGGGAGTGGCTACACCTTC
CASSGSGYTF
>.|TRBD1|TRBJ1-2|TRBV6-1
TGTGCCAGCAGTGATCGGACAGGGGGTGGCTACACCTTC
CASSDRTGGGYTF
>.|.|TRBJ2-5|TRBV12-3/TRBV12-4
TGTGCCAGCAGCTCGTACCAAGAGACCCAGTACTTC
CASSSYQETQYF
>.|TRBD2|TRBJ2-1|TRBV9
TGTGCCAGCAGCGTAGGGCTAGCGGGAGTCGGTGAGCAGTTCTTC
CASSVGLAGVGEQFF
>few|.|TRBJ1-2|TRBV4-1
TGCGCCAGCAGCCAAGATAAAACAGAGTATGGCTACACCTTC
CASSQDKTEYGYTF
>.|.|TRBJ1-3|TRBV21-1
TGTGCCAGCAGCAAACAGGAAGATCGCTCTGGAAACACCATATATTTT
CASSKQEDRSGNTIYF
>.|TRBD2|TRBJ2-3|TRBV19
TGTGCCAGTAAGCTAGCGGGGGGCCTCACAGATACGCAGTATTTT
CASKLAGGLTDTQYF
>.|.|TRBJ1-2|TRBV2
TGTGCCAGCAGTGAAGGGGCAGGGTTGTTTAACTATGGCTACACCTTC
CASSEGAGLFNYGYTF
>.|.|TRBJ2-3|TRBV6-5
TGTGCCAGCAGCCGCGGGGTAAGCACAGATACGCAGTATTTT
CASSRGVSTDTQYF
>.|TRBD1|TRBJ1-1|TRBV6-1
TGTGCCAGCAGTGACCGGACAGGGCTTTGGGGGGTCCCTGAAGCTTTCTTT
CASSDRTGLWGVPEAFF
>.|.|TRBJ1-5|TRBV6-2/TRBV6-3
TGTGCCAGCAGTATTCGACCTAGCCGGGATTATAGCAATCAGCCCCAGCATTTT
CASSIRPSRDYSNQPQHF
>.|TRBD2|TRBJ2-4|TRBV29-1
TGCAGCGTTGACCTTCCGAGCGGGGGTCTCGTAGGCAAAAACATTCAGTACTTC
CSVDLPSGGLVGKNIQYF
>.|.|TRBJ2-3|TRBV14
TGTGCCAGCAGCCACTCGGGAAAGACGCAGTATTTT
CASSHSGKTQYF
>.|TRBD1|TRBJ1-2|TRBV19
TGTGCCGGACACAGGGGCCAAGGCTATGGCTACACCTTC
CAGHRGQGYGYTF